Detailed here is one T cell receptor (beta chain). Its cognate antigen is unknown. The data are from a study of post-analysis software for immune sequencing data. The CDR3 consists of 16 residues. CDR1 MDHEN and CDR2 SYDVKM come from the germline V gene. Trimming took 5 bases from V and 4 from J; bases not matched to a gene: 10. Built from TCR beta cDNA, the libraries had unique molecular identifiers in them. TCRdb redid the calling of the PCR reads with MiXCR, one entry per CDR3 protein. Among under 200,000 distinct CDR3 sequences, around 30% were seen once, and the ten largest hold about 3.7%. Study-level findings and limits: Patients used about five TRBV segments, including TRBV5-6, TRBV5-1 and TRBV20-1, more often than controls.

The receptor's source is a girl younger than 18 with multiple sclerosis. The chain employs TRBV28 and TRBJ2-3, with TRBD2 identical over 9 bases. The specimen was blood. In DNA form, the CDR3 reads TGTGCCAGCAGTCCCGAAGGAACTAGCGGGTCAGATACGCAGTATTTT. Translation: CASSPEGTSGSDTQYF.